These T cell receptor beta chains were read from a single sample in a study of T-cell memory formation after mild COVID-19. One entry per CDR3 protein results from TCRdb running MiXCR on the 5' RACE reads. This sample has some 180,000 distinct CDR3 sequences, with 13% found just once. Sequencing used PBMCs or a T cell subset sorted from them (not recorded which). The receptors shown here come from a man between 18 and 29 years old who had mild COVID-19 (a few samples of this study predate the infection). Cell type and time point are not known. Both conserved end residues are part of each CDR3. A D gene is named only where the DNA matches it firmly. Only some rows state a clone size, as once, few, many or a class for expanded clones.

CDR3 DNA: TGTGCCAGCAGCTTAAAAACGGCCTACGAGCAGTACTTC
CDR3 protein: CASSLKTAYEQYF
J gene: TRBJ2-7
V gene: TRBV7-9
D gene: -
clone size: few

CDR3 DNA: TGTGCCAGCAGCCCGAGCACCCATTGGAAGGATACGCAGTATTTT
CDR3 protein: CASSPSTHWKDTQYF
J gene: TRBJ2-3
V gene: TRBV7-9
D gene: -
clone size: -

CDR3 DNA: TGCGCCAGCAGCCAACCGGGACAAAATCAGCCCCAGCATTTT
CDR3 protein: CASSQPGQNQPQHF
J gene: TRBJ1-5
V gene: TRBV4-1
D gene: -
clone size: few

CDR3 DNA: TGCGCCAGCAGCCACGGCCGGGGGGTGAGCACAGATACGCAGTATTTT
CDR3 protein: CASSHGRGVSTDTQYF
J gene: TRBJ2-3
V gene: TRBV4-3
D gene: TRBD2
clone size: many

CDR3 DNA: TGCAGTGCTAGTACCGGGGTCGGGGGGGGTGCCAATGAGCAGTTCTTC
CDR3 protein: CSASTGVGGGANEQFF
J gene: TRBJ2-1
V gene: TRBV20-1
D gene: TRBD2
clone size: few

CDR3 DNA: TGCAGTGCTATTTCTCAGGGCTTTGGAGATACGCAGTATTTT
CDR3 protein: CSAISQGFGDTQYF
J gene: TRBJ2-3
V gene: TRBV20-1
D gene: -
clone size: -

CDR3 DNA: TGTGCCAGCAGCTTCCGACCTAACACTGAAGCTTTCTTT
CDR3 protein: CASSFRPNTEAFF
J gene: TRBJ1-1
V gene: TRBV5-6
D gene: -
clone size: few

CDR3 DNA: TGTGCCAGCTCACCAGGGAGATATGGCTACACCTTC
CDR3 protein: CASSPGRYGYTF
J gene: TRBJ1-2
V gene: TRBV18
D gene: -
clone size: -

CDR3 DNA: TGCGCCAGCAGCTTGAGGGGTCCCCCCTCCTACGAGCAGTACTTC
CDR3 protein: CASSLRGPPSYEQYF
J gene: TRBJ2-7
V gene: TRBV5-1
D gene: -
clone size: few

CDR3 DNA: TGTGCCAGCAGCTTAGGGTTCGCGAGACTCTATGGCTACACCTTC
CDR3 protein: CASSLGFARLYGYTF
J gene: TRBJ1-2
V gene: TRBV7-2
D gene: -
clone size: few

CDR3 DNA: TGCGCCAGCAGCTTGGCCGGGGAACCTATTACAGATACGCAGTATTTT
CDR3 protein: CASSLAGEPITDTQYF
J gene: TRBJ2-3
V gene: TRBV5-1
D gene: -
clone size: few

CDR3 DNA: TGCGCCAGCAGCTTCGTCCCAGACCTTCTGCGCACTGAAGCTTTCTTT
CDR3 protein: CASSFVPDLLRTEAFF
J gene: TRBJ1-1
V gene: TRBV5-1
D gene: -
clone size: few

CDR3 DNA: TGTGCCAGCAGGACATCAAATCAGCCCCAGCATTTT
CDR3 protein: CASRTSNQPQHF
J gene: TRBJ1-5
V gene: TRBV6-5
D gene: -
clone size: many

CDR3 DNA: TGTGCCACCAGCAGAGCGGGGACAGGGGGCTTTACCCAGTACTTC
CDR3 protein: CATSRAGTGGFTQYF
J gene: TRBJ2-5
V gene: TRBV15
D gene: TRBD1
clone size: -

CDR3 DNA: TGTGCCAGCGGATCCCAGGGGGGGTCTGAAGCTTTCTTT
CDR3 protein: CASGSQGGSEAFF
J gene: TRBJ1-1
V gene: TRBV7-9
D gene: TRBD1
clone size: -

CDR3 DNA: TGTGCCAGCCAACGCGGGGGGGCCGCCGGGGAGCTGTTTTTT
CDR3 protein: CASQRGGAAGELFF
J gene: TRBJ2-2
V gene: TRBV7-2
D gene: TRBD2
clone size: few

CDR3 DNA: TGCGCCAGCAGCCAAGAACCCGGACAGGGTAGGAATGAGCAGTTCTTC
CDR3 protein: CASSQEPGQGRNEQFF
J gene: TRBJ2-1
V gene: TRBV4-1
D gene: TRBD1
clone size: -

CDR3 DNA: TGTGCCAGCAGACGGGTTGGACGGGCAGAAGAAAAACTGTTTTTT
CDR3 protein: CASRRVGRAEEKLFF
J gene: TRBJ1-4
V gene: TRBV4-2
D gene: -
clone size: few

CDR3 DNA: TGTGCCAGCAGTTTCTCTAGCCGGGGCGATACGCAGTATTTT
CDR3 protein: CASSFSSRGDTQYF
J gene: TRBJ2-3
V gene: TRBV12-3/TRBV12-4
D gene: -
clone size: -

CDR3 DNA: TGTGCCAGCAGAGTTAGCGGGGGAGGCACAGATACGCAGTATTTT
CDR3 protein: CASRVSGGGTDTQYF
J gene: TRBJ2-3
V gene: TRBV6-6
D gene: TRBD2
clone size: few

CDR3 DNA: TGCAGTGCCCCTCAGCGGCGGGGAAGGACTGAAGCTTTCTTT
CDR3 protein: CSAPQRRGRTEAFF
J gene: TRBJ1-1
V gene: TRBV20-1
D gene: -
clone size: few

CDR3 DNA: TGTGCCAGCAGCTTGGGGAGTCGCACAGATACGCAGTATTTT
CDR3 protein: CASSLGSRTDTQYF
J gene: TRBJ2-3
V gene: TRBV5-4
D gene: -
clone size: -

CDR3 DNA: TGCGCCAGCAGCTTGGCCCCTAGGACAGGAGGAAACACCATATATTTT
CDR3 protein: CASSLAPRTGGNTIYF
J gene: TRBJ1-3
V gene: TRBV5-1
D gene: TRBD1
clone size: -

CDR3 DNA: TGTGCCAGCAGTCCAGGGTGGGGCACTGAAGCTTTCTTT
CDR3 protein: CASSPGWGTEAFF
J gene: TRBJ1-1
V gene: TRBV7-3
D gene: -
clone size: many

CDR3 DNA: TGTGCCAGCAGCCCGGAGGGACTAGCGGGGGGAGAGACCCAGTACTTC
CDR3 protein: CASSPEGLAGGETQYF
J gene: TRBJ2-5
V gene: TRBV7-2
D gene: TRBD2
clone size: few

CDR3 DNA: TGTGCCAGCAGTGCCAGGGAGTCGGCCTATGGCTACACCTTC
CDR3 protein: CASSARESAYGYTF
J gene: TRBJ1-2
V gene: TRBV6-5
D gene: -
clone size: -

CDR3 DNA: TGTGCCAGCGCTCGGACAGGGGTGAATCAGCCCCAGCATTTT
CDR3 protein: CASARTGVNQPQHF
J gene: TRBJ1-5
V gene: TRBV18
D gene: TRBD1
clone size: -

CDR3 DNA: TGTGCCAGCAGTCAGGGGGCTCAGCCCCAGCATTTT
CDR3 protein: CASSQGAQPQHF
J gene: TRBJ1-5
V gene: TRBV4-2
D gene: TRBD1
clone size: -

CDR3 DNA: TGTGCCAGCAGCTTAGGCGGGGACACTGAAGCTTTCTTT
CDR3 protein: CASSLGGDTEAFF
J gene: TRBJ1-1
V gene: TRBV7-9
D gene: -
clone size: many

CDR3 DNA: TGTGCCAGCAGTTTAAACCCCGGACTGCAGTATTTT
CDR3 protein: CASSLNPGLQYF
J gene: TRBJ2-3
V gene: TRBV28
D gene: -
clone size: few

CDR3 DNA: TGTGCCATCAGTGAGTCGGCAGAACAAGCTTATGGCTACACCTTC
CDR3 protein: CAISESAEQAYGYTF
J gene: TRBJ1-2
V gene: TRBV10-3
D gene: -
clone size: few

CDR3 DNA: TGTGCCAGTAGTATTCAGTTCTCTGGAAACACCATATATTTT
CDR3 protein: CASSIQFSGNTIYF
J gene: TRBJ1-3
V gene: TRBV19
D gene: -
clone size: -

CDR3 DNA: TGTGCCAGCAGTGGTTCCCTGAACTCTGGAAACACCATATATTTT
CDR3 protein: CASSGSLNSGNTIYF
J gene: TRBJ1-3
V gene: TRBV2
D gene: -
clone size: few

CDR3 DNA: TGCGCCAGCAGCTTGGACGGACTCTATGGCTACACCTTC
CDR3 protein: CASSLDGLYGYTF
J gene: TRBJ1-2
V gene: TRBV5-1
D gene: -
clone size: -

CDR3 DNA: TGTGCCAGCAGCTTATCTACTGGGGCCAACGTCCTGACTTTC
CDR3 protein: CASSLSTGANVLTF
J gene: TRBJ2-6
V gene: TRBV7-2
D gene: -
clone size: few